This is a list of T cell receptor beta chains from one sample in a study of cytomegalovirus exposure and HLA in healthy donors. Using immunoSEQ multiplex PCR, the repertoire was profiled, and TCRdb retains in-frame clones only, with some absent. Of some 120,000 clones in the sample, around a tenth were seen once. The material sequenced was PBMCs. Receptors were obtained from a man between 25 and 39 years old in good health and CMV-seronegative. The CDR3 runs from the conserved cysteine through the conserved F or W. Fields, in order: CDR3 protein, J gene, V gene.

CAWSVLPNYGYTF	TRBJ1-2	TRBV30
CASGQGNNEQFF	TRBJ2-1	TRBV6-1
CASSPRGGPYNEQFF	TRBJ2-1	TRBV19
CASSFSGNTIYF	TRBJ1-3	TRBV11-2
CASSFEEGGYGYTF	TRBJ1-2	TRBV5-6
CASSYKTAYEQYF	.	TRBV6-5
CASSLGLSSYNEQFF	TRBJ2-1	TRBV7-2
CASSMYLSSNGYTF	TRBJ1-2	TRBV19
CASSIDPGQGFSGANVLTF	TRBJ2-6	TRBV19
CASSTVAGDSYNEQFF	TRBJ2-1	TRBV7-9
CAANAGGGELFF	TRBJ2-2	TRBV19
CASTPQGVDTEAFF	TRBJ1-1	TRBV5-6
CASSERWGQLNEKLFF	TRBJ1-4	TRBV25-1
CASVRDRSYEQYF	TRBJ2-7	TRBV6-1
CASSPRTSGGWDTQYF	TRBJ2-3	TRBV7-2
CASSLAPTSNPRSEQFF	TRBJ2-1	TRBV7-2
CASSAGRGGGITDTQYF	TRBJ2-3	TRBV9
CSVQGGTEAFF	TRBJ1-1	TRBV29-1
CASSFGGLSGNTIYF	TRBJ1-3	TRBV7-8
CASSPGTVTGYTF	TRBJ1-2	TRBV5-6
CASSIEGQGGQPQHF	TRBJ1-5	TRBV19
CASSLRTGALSTDTQYF	TRBJ2-3	TRBV27
CATGTSGNTGELFF	TRBJ2-2	TRBV10-3
CASRIGGGNEQFF	TRBJ2-1	TRBV27
CASSGQGFATNEKLFF	TRBJ1-4	TRBV6-6
CASRSSGGNEQFF	TRBJ2-1	TRBV7-9
CASSQGRTGTGNTIYF	TRBJ1-3	TRBV4-1
CASSPLTVASYEQYF	TRBJ2-7	TRBV18
CASTDKAYEQYF	TRBJ2-7	TRBV28
CASSSHRVPYEQYF	TRBJ2-7	TRBV19
CASRRYRGREEKLFF	TRBJ1-4	TRBV6-5
CASSPMTGNYGYTF	TRBJ1-2	TRBV5-6
CASGLAGGNQPQHF	TRBJ1-5	TRBV12-5